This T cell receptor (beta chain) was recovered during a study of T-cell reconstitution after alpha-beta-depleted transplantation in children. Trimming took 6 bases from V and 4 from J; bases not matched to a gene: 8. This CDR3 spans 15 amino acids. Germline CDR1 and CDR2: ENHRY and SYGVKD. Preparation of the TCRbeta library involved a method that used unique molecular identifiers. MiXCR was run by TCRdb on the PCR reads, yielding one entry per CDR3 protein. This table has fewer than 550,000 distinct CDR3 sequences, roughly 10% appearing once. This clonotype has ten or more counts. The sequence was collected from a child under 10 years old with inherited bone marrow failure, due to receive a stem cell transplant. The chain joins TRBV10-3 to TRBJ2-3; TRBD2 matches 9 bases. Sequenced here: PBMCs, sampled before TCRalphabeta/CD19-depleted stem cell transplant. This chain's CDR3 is CAISLSGSPPDTQYF. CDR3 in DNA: TGTGCCATCAGCCTTAGCGGGAGCCCCCCAGATACGCAGTATTTT.